This T cell receptor (beta chain) was documented in a study of shared clonotypes between healthy human individuals. About the study: A donor's plate count was three for CD4 naive and three for CD4 memory; CD8 naive had two and CD8 memory one.

Several immunoSEQ plates received, in even portions, the genomic DNA of each subset. Assay: immunoSEQ multiplex PCR; the TCRdb copy retains only in-frame clones and omits some. The repertoire holds millions of clones, with about 95% as singletons. A word on this clone: Different DNA sequences within this sample yield the same CDR3.

V lost 0 bases and J lost 8, with 7 bases in between. This CDR3 has 12 residues. CDR1 MGHRA and CDR2 YSYEKL come from the germline V gene. Terminally differentiated effector memory CD45RA+ cells were left out of the naive CD8 fraction, which was CD45RO-negative and positively selected for CCR7. The chain combines TRBV4-1 with TRBJ1-1; D not certain. The sample consisted of naive CD8+ T cells sorted from blood. This sequence originates from a man aged 18 to 30 in good health. The CDR3 loop reads CASSQEGGEAFF. The DNA for the CDR3 is TGCGCCAGCAGCCAAGAGGGAGGGGAAGCTTTCTTT.